These 4 T cell receptor beta chains were all obtained from the same sample, sequenced in a study of Graves' ophthalmopathy and Graves' hyperthyroidism. Amplification of TCR beta CDR3 regions used RNA transcripts. Second-round multiplex PCR came after a first-round RT-PCR that employed HTBI primers. One entry per CDR3 protein results from TCRdb running MiXCR on the multiplex PCR reads. The sample lists 450,000 to 600,000 distinct CDR3 sequences, approximately 37% occurring once. The sample taken for sequencing was peripheral blood or thyroid tissue (not recorded which). These receptors were taken from an adult man with Graves' hyperthyroidism.

This clonotype was counted once. The chain joins TRBV7-9 to TRBJ1-1; 7 nucleotides match TRBD1. The V gene end was trimmed by 5 bases and the J gene end by 2 bases; junction bases not matched to a gene: 5. Germline V gene sequence: CDR1 SEHNR, CDR2 FQNEAQ (reference sequence). There are 14 residues in the CDR3. CDR3 amino acids: CASSAWDSNTEAFF. CDR3 sequence (DNA): TGTGCCAGCAGCGCGTGGGACAGCAACACTGAAGCTTTCTTT.

This chain links TRBV7-9 with TRBJ2-5; 7 nucleotides align to TRBD2. Germline V gene sequence: CDR1 SEHNR, CDR2 FQNEAQ (reference sequence). This CDR3 has 15 amino acids. The V segment lost 4 bases and the J segment 3 bases; nucleotides outside the gene matches: 8. CDR3 sequence: CASSSHRDYEETQYF. CDR3 coding DNA: TGTGCCAGCAGCTCCCACCGGGACTACGAAGAGACCCAGTACTTC. The variable domain in full, with the rest retrieved from reference TRBV7-9 and TRBJ2-5, is DTGVSQNPRHKITKRGQNVTFRCDPISEHNRLYWYRQTLGQGPEFLTYFQNEAQLEKSRLLSDRFSAERPKGSFSTLEIQRTEQGDSAMYLCASSSHRDYEETQYFGPGTRLLVL.

V usage is TRBV7-9 and J usage is TRBJ2-7, with TRBD1 matching 11 bases. The CDR3 loop spans 16 amino acids. Trimming removed 6 bases from V and 7 bases from J; junction bases left unmatched: 14. The V gene's germline CDR1 is SEHNR and CDR2 FQNEAQ (reference sequence). The CDR3 protein is CASSGQGASSYNEQYF. As DNA, the CDR3 is TGTGCCAGCAGTGGACAGGGGGCTTCGTCCTACAATGAGCAGTACTTC.

In its sample, this clonotype was seen many times. The CDR3 loop reads CAIRRGQGNGYTF. CDR3 bases: TGTGCCATCAGGAGGGGACAGGGAAATGGCTACACCTTC. The J gene is TRBJ1-2, the V gene TRBV10-3; the match to TRBD1 covers 9 bases. Germline lookup yields CDR1 ENHRY and CDR2 SYGVKD. The CDR3 covers 13 residues. The junction had 5 bases not matched to a gene; V was cut back by 6 bases and J by 6 bases.